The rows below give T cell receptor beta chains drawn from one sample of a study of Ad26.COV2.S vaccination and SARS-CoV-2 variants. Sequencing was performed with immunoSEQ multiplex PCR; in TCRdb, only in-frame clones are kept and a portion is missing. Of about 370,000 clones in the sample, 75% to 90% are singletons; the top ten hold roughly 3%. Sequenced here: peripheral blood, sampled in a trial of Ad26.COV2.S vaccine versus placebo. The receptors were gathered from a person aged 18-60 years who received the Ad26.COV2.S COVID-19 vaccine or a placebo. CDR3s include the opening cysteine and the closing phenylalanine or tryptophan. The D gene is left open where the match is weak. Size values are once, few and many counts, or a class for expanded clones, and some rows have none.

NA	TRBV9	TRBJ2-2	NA	TGTGCCAGCAGCGTAGTATCCGGTTCCGGGGAGCTGTTTTTT	CASSVVSGSGELFF
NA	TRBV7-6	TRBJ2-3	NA	TGTGCCAGCAGCCCCCGACTACGCGGGATCACAGATACGCAGTATTTT	CASSPRLRGITDTQYF
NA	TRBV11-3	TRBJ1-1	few	TGTGCCAGCAGCCTAATCCACGGCACTGAAGCTTTCTTT	CASSLIHGTEAFF
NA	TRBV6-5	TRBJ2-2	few	TGTGCCAGCAGTTACGGAGAAGGGATGGAGCTGTTTTTT	CASSYGEGMELFF
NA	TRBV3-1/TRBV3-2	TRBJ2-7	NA	TGTGCCAGCAGCATGTTCCCGGACGACTACGAGCAGTACTTC	CASSMFPDDYEQYF
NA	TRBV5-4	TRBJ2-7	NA	TGTGCCAGCAGCTTGGTAGGGACCTACGAGCAGTACTTC	CASSLVGTYEQYF
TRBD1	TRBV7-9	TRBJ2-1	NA	TGTGCCAGCAGCCGCGGGACAGGGGCCTACAATGAGCAGTTCTTC	CASSRGTGAYNEQFF
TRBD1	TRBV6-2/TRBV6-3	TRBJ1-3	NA	TGTGCCAGCAGTTACCTCTCCGGGACAGGGAGCTCTGGAAACACCATATATTTT	CASSYLSGTGSSGNTIYF
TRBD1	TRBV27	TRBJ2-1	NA	TGTGCCAGCAGTTTTCGGGGACAGTACAATGAGCAGTTCTTC	CASSFRGQYNEQFF
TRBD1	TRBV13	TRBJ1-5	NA	TGTGCCAGCAGCTTAGGGACAGGGGGCGGTCAGCCCCAGCATTTT	CASSLGTGGGQPQHF
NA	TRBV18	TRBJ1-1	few	TGTGCCAGCTCGCTGGGGCGCACTGAAGCTTTCTTT	CASSLGRTEAFF
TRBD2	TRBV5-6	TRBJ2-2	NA	TGTGCCAGCAGCCCCCTCGGGGGGGTGAACACCGGGGAGCTGTTTTTT	CASSPLGGVNTGELFF
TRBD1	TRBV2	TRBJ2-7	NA	TGTGCCAGCAGTGAAGGGACAGGTCCTTACGAGCAGTACTTC	CASSEGTGPYEQYF
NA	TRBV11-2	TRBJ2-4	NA	TGTGCCAGCAGCTTAGATCTTAAGAGGGGCCCGATAGCCAAAAACATTCAGTACTTC	CASSLDLKRGPIAKNIQYF
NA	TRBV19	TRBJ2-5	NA	TGTGCCAGTAGTATTCTAGGAGGAACCCAGTACTTC	CASSILGGTQYF
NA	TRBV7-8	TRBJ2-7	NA	TGTGCCAGCAGCCGAAGGGACGGAGCCTACGAGCAGTACTTC	CASSRRDGAYEQYF
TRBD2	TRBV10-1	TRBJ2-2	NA	TGCGCCACATCCCGGGGGGGTGCCGGGGAGCTGTTTTTT	CATSRGGAGELFF
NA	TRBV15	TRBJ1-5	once	TGTGCCACCAGCACAACAAATAGCAATCAGCCCCAGCATTTT	CATSTTNSNQPQHF
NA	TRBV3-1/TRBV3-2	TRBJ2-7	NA	TGTGCCAGCAGCCCAGACCTTCGGACAGATTCCTACGAGCAGTACTTC	CASSPDLRTDSYEQYF
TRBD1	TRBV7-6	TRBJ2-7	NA	TGTGCCAGCAGCTTAGTCGGGACAGGGGCCTACGAGCAGTACTTC	CASSLVGTGAYEQYF
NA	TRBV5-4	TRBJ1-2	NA	TGTGCCAGCAGCTTGGCACTGGCTAACTATGGCTACACCTTC	CASSLALANYGYTF
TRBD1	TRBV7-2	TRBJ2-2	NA	TGTGCCAGCATCCCAGGCTCACAGGGGTCCACCGGGGAGCTGTTTTTT	CASIPGSQGSTGELFF
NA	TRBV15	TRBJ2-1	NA	TGTGCCACCAGCAGAGATCCCGTGAGTGAGCAGTTCTTC	CATSRDPVSEQFF
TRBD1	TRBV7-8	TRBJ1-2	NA	TGTGCCAGCAGCCCAAACTACGGGACAGGGGCTGGTGGCTACACCTTC	CASSPNYGTGAGGYTF
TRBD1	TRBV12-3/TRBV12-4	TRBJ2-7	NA	TGTGCCAGCAGTACGGGACAGCACTACGAGCAGTACTTC	CASSTGQHYEQYF